These 30 T cell receptor beta chains originate from one sample sequenced in a study of shared clonotypes between healthy human individuals. This table comes from immunoSEQ multiplex PCR, and its TCRdb copy is limited to in-frame clones, with some not included. The table lists about 470,000 clones, 75% to 85% of them singletons, with less than 15% in the top ten. Sequences were obtained from PBMCs. Receptors originate from a woman aged 40 to 50 in good health. Some clones in this sample may be carry-over from other donors' samples.

V is TRBV7-3 and J is TRBJ2-1, with D perhaps matching TRBD2 (6 bases). The CDR3 sequence is 15 residues long. V lost 5 bases, J lost 0 bases, and 11 bases lay in between. CDR1 and CDR2 (germline): SGHTA, FQGTGA. CDR3 sequence: CASSRDSSSYNEQFF. The DNA for the CDR3 is TGTGCCAGCAGCCGGGACTCAAGCTCCTACAATGAGCAGTTCTTC.

J is TRBJ2-5 and V is TRBV30; D may be TRBD2 (5 bases). V gave up 2 bases and J gave up 1 base, with 8 bases separating them. In germline, CDR1 is GTSNPN, CDR2 SVGIG (reference sequence). The CDR3 runs 13 residues. The CDR3 nucleotides read TGTGCCTGGAGTAGCGGAGCCCAAGAGACCCAGTACTTC. Its protein product is CAWSSGAQETQYF.

This clone was picked up a small number of times. This sequence joins TRBV29-1 and TRBJ1-2, with D perhaps matching TRBD1 (6 bases). V was clipped by 4 bases and J by 8 bases, with 17 bases between them. This CDR3 contains 13 residues. The germline CDR1 and CDR2 sequences are SQVTM and ANQGSEA. The CDR3 DNA follows: TGCAGCGTTGGTTCAGGGGCGTCGCAAGGCTACACCTTC. Translation gives CSVGSGASQGYTF. The whole variable domain, remainder taken from reference TRBV29-1 and TRBJ1-2, is SAVISQKPSRDICQRGTSLTIQCQVDSQVTMMFWYRQQPGQSLTLIATANQGSEATYESGFVIDKFPISRPNLTFSTLTVSNMSPEDSSIYLCSVGSGASQGYTFGSGTRLTVV.

The rearrangement uses TRBV29-1 and TRBJ1-1, with D unclear. The V gene lost 6 bases and the J gene lost 1 base, with 18 bases spanning the gap. This CDR3 is 15 amino acids long. From germline, CDR1 is SQVTM and CDR2 ANQGSEA. CDR3 sequence (DNA): TGCAGCGTACCCGGGAGCGTTTGGAGGAACACTGAAGCTTTCTTT. It specifies CSVPGSVWRNTEAFF.

This clone was recorded once. This chain connects TRBV18 to TRBJ2-7, with D unclear. The germline V gene has CDR1 KGHSH and CDR2 LQKENI. Trimming cost V 3 bases and J 2 bases, with 11 bases left between them. This CDR3 has 14 amino acids. The CDR3 sequence: CASSPWTDPYEQYF. The DNA for the CDR3 is TGTGCCAGCTCACCTTGGACGGATCCCTACGAGCAGTACTTC.

This sequence joins TRBV19 and TRBJ1-2, with D possibly being TRBD1 (6 bases). Germline values: CDR1 LNHDA, CDR2 SQIVND (reference sequence). Trimming took off 10 bases at V and 4 bases at J, with 16 bases between the two ends. The CDR3 extends over 13 amino acids. The CDR3 sequence: CATRQDGGYGYTF. The CDR3 DNA is TGTGCCACAAGACAGGACGGCGGCTATGGCTACACCTTC.

The chain combines TRBV6-6 with TRBJ2-7; tentative D call: TRBD2 (6 bases). With 6 bases removed from V and 3 bases from J, the gap between germline ends came to 18 bases. In germline, CDR1 is MNHNY, CDR2 SVGAGI (reference sequence). The CDR3 totals 15 residues. Here the CDR3 DNA reads TGTGCCAGCAGAGAAGGGGACTCATATTACTACGAGCAGTACTTC. It encodes CASREGDSYYYEQYF.

The chain recombines TRBV11-2 with TRBJ2-1; a weak D match, TRBD2 (6 bases). Trimming removed 5 bases at V and 5 bases at J, with 16 bases between. The CDR3 extends over 15 amino acids. The germline V gene encodes CDR1 SGHAT and CDR2 FQNNGV. The CDR3 region has the DNA TGTGCCAGCAGCAACCGACTAGGGATAGACAATGAGCAGTTCTTC. Translation: CASSNRLGIDNEQFF. The variable domain in full, with the rest retrieved from reference TRBV11-2 and TRBJ2-1, is EAGVAQSPRYKIIEKRQSVAFWCNPISGHATLYWYQQILGQGPKLLIQFQNNGVVDDSQLPKDRFSAERLKGVDSTLKIQPAKLEDSAVYLCASSNRLGIDNEQFFGPGTRLTVL.

The rearrangement joins TRBV15 to TRBJ1-4; D ambiguous. Per the germline V gene, CDR1 is LNHNV and CDR2 is YYDKDF (reference sequence). This CDR3 region has 14 residues. V lost 3 bases to trimming and J lost 4 bases, with 9 bases between them. The CDR3, as DNA: TGTGCCACCAGCAGGAGTAAAGATAATGAAAAACTGTTTTTT. Residues: CATSRSKDNEKLFF.

V is TRBV28 and J is TRBJ1-2; the D gene is possibly TRBD1 (5 bases). V was clipped by 5 bases and J by 8 bases, with 21 bases between them. The CDR3 is 15 residues long. The V gene's germline CDR1 is MDHEN and CDR2 SYDVKM. In DNA form, the CDR3 reads TGTGCCAGCAGTCCACACGCCGGGGGGGTGTGGGGCTACACCTTC. Protein sequence: CASSPHAGGVWGYTF.

This clone appeared once. This rearrangement joins TRBV21-1 to TRBJ2-7; the DNA was not compared with TRBD2, the D call given in the table. TRBV21-1 is shown as a pseudogene. The CDR3 sequence is 16 residues long. The CDR3 nucleotides are TGTGCCAGCAGCAAGGGGACTAGTTCCATCTCCTACGAGCAGTACTTC. This codes for CASSKGTSSISYEQYF.

This rearrangement joins TRBV2 to TRBJ2-1, with D possibly being TRBD1 or TRBD2 (5 bases each). This CDR3 has 13 residues. Trimming pared 7 bases from V and 5 bases from J, leaving 12 bases between. Germline V gene data show CDR1 as SNHLY and CDR2 as FYNNEI. CDR3: CASTQRGHNEQFF. Here the CDR3 DNA reads TGTGCCAGCACCCAAAGGGGACACAATGAGCAGTTCTTC.

The genes are TRBV5-1 and TRBJ1-1; D call uncertain. The CDR3 covers 16 residues. Between the trimmed V and J ends, which lost 1 base and 0 bases, there was a span of 13 bases. The V gene's germline CDR1 is SGHRS and CDR2 YFSETQ. The CDR3 protein is CASSLNTPIMNTEAFF. The CDR3 bases are TGCGCCAGCAGCTTGAACACCCCGATCATGAACACTGAAGCTTTCTTT. Full variable domain (outside the CDR3, taken from reference TRBV5-1 and TRBJ1-1): KAGVTQTPRYLIKTRGQQVTLSCSPISGHRSVSWYQQTPGQGLQFLFEYFSETQRNKGNFPGRFSGRQFSNSRSEMNVSTLELGDSALYLCASSLNTPIMNTEAFFGQGTRLTVV.

The rearrangement uses TRBV4-1 and TRBJ2-7; 8 nucleotides align to TRBD1. V lost 2 bases and J lost 3; bases outside the gene matches: 6. Germline CDR1 MGHRA, CDR2 YSYEKL. This CDR3 contains 15 residues. The CDR3 DNA reads TGCGCCAGCAGCCAACCCAACAGGGGGGACTACGAGCAGTACTTC. Its protein product is CASSQPNRGDYEQYF.

This clone was counted only a few times. Here the CDR3 reads CASSQGQGAGEQYF. The CDR3 region has the DNA TGTGCCAGCAGCCAGGGACAGGGGGCAGGCGAGCAGTACTTC. This chain joins TRBV7-9 and TRBJ2-7, with 12 bases aligning to TRBD1. CDR3 size: 14 residues. With V trimmed by 5 bases and J by 6 bases, 5 bases remained unmatched. Per germline, CDR1 SEHNR and CDR2 FQNEAQ (reference sequence).

The chain carries TRBV18 and TRBJ2-2; perhaps TRBD2 as D (5 bases). Trimming removed 0 bases at V and 0 bases at J, with 8 bases between. The CDR3 is 16 amino acids. The germline gives CDR1 KGHSH, CDR2 LQKENI. For the CDR3, the DNA is TGTGCCAGCTCACCACCTGGGGAGACGAACACCGGGGAGCTGTTTTTT. Its translation is CASSPPGETNTGELFF.

CDR3 bases: TGTGCCAGCCTCCGGGACGGGCGCACAGATACGCAGTATTTT. This encodes CASLRDGRTDTQYF. This chain connects TRBV2 to TRBJ2-3, with D perhaps being TRBD1 or TRBD2 (5 bases each). Trimming left V 8 bases short and J 1 base short, with 13 bases between. The CDR3 is 14 residues long. CDR1 and CDR2 from the germline V gene are SNHLY and FYNNEI.

As concerns this clone: The same CDR3 arises from other DNA sequences in this sample as well. The V and J genes are TRBV18 and TRBJ1-2; D is unclear. The germline CDR1 and CDR2 sequences are KGHSH and LQKENI. This CDR3 region has 14 residues. Trimming cost V 3 bases and J 4 bases, with 12 bases left between them. The chain's CDR3 is CASSPGRTPYGYTF. Written as DNA, the CDR3 is TGTGCCAGCTCACCGGGGAGAACCCCCTATGGCTACACCTTC.

The genes are TRBV5-1 and TRBJ2-1, with TRBD1 identical over 8 bases. Germline CDR1 SGHRS, CDR2 YFSETQ. The CDR3 consists of 15 residues. Trimming cost V 4 bases and J 6 bases; bases outside gene matches: 9. The CDR3 region is CASSRTGGESNEQFF. CDR3 in DNA: TGCGCCAGCAGCCGTACAGGGGGAGAGAGCAATGAGCAGTTCTTC.

This chain uses TRBV7-3 with TRBJ2-1; the D call may be TRBD1 or TRBD2 (6 bases each). This CDR3 is built from 15 residues. The V gene lost 2 bases and the J gene lost 5 bases, with 13 bases spanning the gap. Germline CDR1 SGHTA, CDR2 FQGTGA. The CDR3 sequence is CASSLHRAGNNEQFF. The CDR3 bases are TGTGCCAGCAGCTTACACAGGGCGGGGAACAATGAGCAGTTCTTC.

This clone was detected only once. The chain carries TRBV5-6 and TRBJ1-2, with 8 positions matching TRBD1. The CDR3 runs 17 residues. The ends lost 0 bases at V and 3 bases at J; junction bases unmatched: 10. Germline CDR1 reads SGHDT; CDR2 reads YYEEEE. As DNA, the CDR3 is TGTGCCAGCAGCTTGGGCGGCAGGGGGCTCGGCGACTATGGCTACACCTTC. Encoded protein: CASSLGGRGLGDYGYTF.

This clone showed up just once. The rearrangement links TRBV11-2 to TRBJ1-4; D not certain. This CDR3 has 10 residues. Trimming stripped 5 bases from V and 12 bases from J, with 7 bases between. The V gene's germline CDR1 is SGHAT and CDR2 FQNNGV. The CDR3 sequence is CASSTYELFF. CDR3 sequence (DNA): TGTGCCAGCAGCACCTACGAACTGTTTTTT.

The rearrangement uses TRBV11-2 and TRBJ1-2; D is perhaps TRBD1 (5 bases). The V gene's germline CDR1 is SGHAT and CDR2 FQNNGV. This CDR3 region has 12 residues. With 4 bases removed from V and 5 bases from J, the gap between germline ends came to 8 bases. CDR3 amino acids: CASSYDSYGYTF. DNA of the CDR3: TGTGCCAGCAGCTACGACAGTTATGGCTACACCTTC.

The chain is built from TRBV19 and TRBJ2-5; TRBD2 aligns across 9 bases. The trim removed 5 bases at V and 4 bases at J, leaving 8 bases unmatched. The CDR3 consists of 15 residues. Germline assignment: CDR1 LNHDA and CDR2 SQIVND (reference sequence). CDR3 amino acids: CASSWVSGSVETQYF. As DNA, the CDR3 is TGTGCCAGTAGTTGGGTTAGCGGGAGCGTAGAGACCCAGTACTTC. Complete variable domain (other parts from reference TRBV19 and TRBJ2-5): DGGITQSPKYLFRKEGQNVTLSCEQNLNHDAMYWYRQDPGQGLRLIYYSQIVNDFQKGDIAEGYSVSREKKESFPLTVTSAQKNPTAFYLCASSWVSGSVETQYFGPGTRLLVL.

About this clone itself: A read error may account for a junction end that differs from germline. CDR3 sequence (DNA): TGTGCCAGCAACTTAGGTAGCGGGAGATCCTACAATGAGCAGTTCTTC. It is translated as CASNLGSGRSYNEQFF. This chain links TRBV7-2 with TRBJ2-1; 9 positions match TRBD2. The CDR3 has 16 residues. Germline-derived CDR1 and CDR2 are SGHTA and FQGNSA.

As for this clone: An end of the junction does not agree with germline; a read error may underlie this. CDR3 protein: CASSQGPGGAEGSYGQYF. As DNA, the CDR3 is TGCGCCAGCAGCCAAGGCCCGGGGGGAGCAGAGGGTTCCTACGGGCAGTACTTC. V and J are TRBV4-3 and TRBJ2-7, with 7 bases that match TRBD2. This CDR3 has 18 amino acids. Germline CDR1 and CDR2: LGHNA and YSLEER.

The J gene is TRBJ2-5, the V gene TRBV5-4; the match to TRBD2 covers 11 bases. V shed 5 bases, J shed 5 bases, and the junction held 8 bases outside the gene matches. Germline V gene data show CDR1 as SGHNT and CDR2 as YYREEE (reference sequence). This CDR3 spans 15 amino acids. The DNA for the CDR3 is TGTGCCAGCAGTCAGACTAGCGGGAATGAGGAGACCCAGTACTTC. It encodes CASSQTSGNEETQYF. The variable domain in full, with the rest retrieved from reference TRBV5-4 and TRBJ2-5, is ETGVTQSPTHLIKTRGQQVTLRCSSQSGHNTVSWYQQALGQGPQFIFQYYREEENGRGNFPPRFSGLQFPNYSSELNVNALELDDSALYLCASSQTSGNEETQYFGPGTRLLVL.

The CDR3 loop is CASSLEQSTDTQYF. Written as DNA, the CDR3 is TGCGCCAGCAGCTTGGAACAGAGTACAGATACGCAGTATTTT. The chain joins TRBV5-1 to TRBJ2-3; no reliable D call. CDR1 SGHRS and CDR2 YFSETQ come from the germline V gene. The CDR3 has 14 amino acids. V dropped 0 bases and J dropped 3 bases, with 8 bases sitting between them.

This chain links TRBV6-1 with TRBJ1-1; D not resolved. In germline, CDR1 is MNHNS, CDR2 SASEGT. The V end lost 3 bases, the J end lost 0 bases, and 11 bases lay between the germline ends. The CDR3 extends over 15 amino acids. The CDR3 is CASSDGSLMNTEAFF. The DNA for the CDR3 is TGTGCCAGCAGTGACGGCAGCCTCATGAACACTGAAGCTTTCTTT.

The genes are TRBV21-1 and TRBJ2-1. TRBV21-1 is a pseudogene segment. CDR3 size: 15 residues. DNA of the CDR3: TGTGCCAGCAGCATCCCCCCCACCTCCCCCCATGAGCAGTTCTTC. Amino acids: CASSIPPTSPHEQFF.